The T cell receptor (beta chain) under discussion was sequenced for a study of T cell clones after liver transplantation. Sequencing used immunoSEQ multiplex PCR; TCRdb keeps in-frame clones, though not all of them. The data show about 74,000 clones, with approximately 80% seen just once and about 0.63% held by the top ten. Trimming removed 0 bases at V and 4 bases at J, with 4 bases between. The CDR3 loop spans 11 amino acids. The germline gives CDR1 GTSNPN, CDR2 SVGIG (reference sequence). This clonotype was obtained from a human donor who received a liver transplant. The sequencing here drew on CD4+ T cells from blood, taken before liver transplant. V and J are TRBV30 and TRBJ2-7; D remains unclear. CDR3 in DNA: TGTGCCTGGAGTGTACAATACGAGCAGTACTTC. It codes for CAWSVQYEQYF.